This T cell receptor beta chain stems from a study of neurological immune-mediated disorders. Study-wide findings and caveats: The study found the most TCR clonal expansion in HTLV-1-associated myelopathy and the least in multiple sclerosis, below healthy controls.

Via MiXCR, TCRdb re-called the 5' RACE reads, giving one row per CDR3 protein. The sample contains about 95,000 distinct CDR3 sequences, around 3.3% of which appear only once. The unsorted libraries were generated from a total of 2 million PBMCs, which had been stored in RNAlater at -80 C. In this sample, this clonotype turned up many times. Its specificity is unknown. V lost 4 bases, J lost 4 bases, and 9 bases lay in between. Germline-derived CDR1 and CDR2 are SGHRS and YFSETQ. The CDR3 has 13 amino acids. This TCR came from a woman aged 18-29 years with multiple sclerosis. The specimen sequenced was PBMCs. V usage is TRBV5-1 and J usage is TRBJ2-1; D may match TRBD1 or TRBD2 (5 bases each). This chain's CDR3 is CASSKGEYNEQFF. DNA of the CDR3: TGCGCCAGCAGCAAAGGGGAGTACAATGAGCAGTTCTTC.